Listed below are T cell receptor beta chains from one sample, sequenced in a study of T cell responses to AZD1222 COVID-19 vaccine. Using immunoSEQ multiplex PCR, the repertoire was profiled, and TCRdb retains in-frame clones only, with some absent. The data contain about 120,000 clones, more than 75% of them singletons. Source: peripheral blood, taken on day 0 of AZD1222 vaccination. The receptors come from an adult in good health. The CDR3 runs from the conserved cysteine through the conserved F or W. A D gene is named only where the DNA matches it firmly. Clone size is given for some rows only: seen once, a few or many times, or a class if the clone is expanded.

cdr3_length	v_call	j_call	d_call	clone_size	cdr3_aa	cdr3_nt
14	TRBV29-1	TRBJ2-7	-	-	CSVEDRVLSSEQYF	TGCAGCGTTGAAGATCGGGTCCTGAGTAGCGAGCAGTACTTC
14	TRBV6-6	TRBJ2-7	-	-	CASRYTGFTYEQYF	TGTGCCAGCAGATATACAGGGTTCACCTACGAGCAGTACTTC
18	TRBV7-2	TRBJ2-6	TRBD1	-	CASSLALQGATGANVLTF	TGTGCCAGCAGCTTAGCGCTCCAGGGGGCAACCGGGGCCAACGTCCTGACTTTC
13	TRBV18	TRBJ2-7	TRBD1	once	CASTLGQGYEQYF	TGTGCCAGCACCCTAGGACAGGGCTACGAGCAGTACTTC
15	TRBV9	TRBJ2-1	TRBD2	few	CASSPAGGSYNEQFF	TGTGCCAGCAGCCCCGCGGGAGGCTCCTACAATGAGCAGTTCTTC
16	TRBV28	TRBJ1-5	-	-	CASSPGTTNSNQPQHF	TGTGCCAGCAGCCCCGGGACAACTAATAGCAATCAGCCCCAGCATTTT
14	TRBV7-8	TRBJ1-5	-	few	CASSLGGGEKPQHF	TGTGCCAGCAGCTTAGGGGGGGGCGAAAAGCCCCAGCATTTT
14	TRBV19	TRBJ2-1	-	-	CASAPGQPTMSRFF	TGTGCCAGTGCTCCGGGACAACCTACAATGAGCAGGTTCTTC
13	TRBV30	TRBJ1-1	-	-	CAWSVSQRSTAFF	TGTGCCTGGAGTGTAAGTCAGCGGTCTACGGCTTTCTTT
14	TRBV7-2	TRBJ2-5	-	-	CASSLVAGTETQYF	TGTGCCAGCAGCCTCGTCGCGGGAACAGAGACCCAGTACTTC
14	TRBV30	TRBJ2-2	-	-	CAWSKGQNTGELFF	TGTGCCTGGAGTAAGGGACAAAACACCGGGGAGCTGTTTTTT
12	TRBV30	TRBJ1-2	TRBD1	few	CAWSTGGYGYTF	TGTGCCTGGAGTACAGGGGGGTATGGCTACACCTTC
18	TRBV19	TRBJ2-4	TRBD1	-	CASSIVARGLYSKNIQYF	TGTGCCAGTAGTATAGTAGCCAGGGGGCTATATTCCAAAAACATTCAGTACTTC
16	TRBV5-1	TRBJ1-5	-	-	CASSFVTIAIPQPQHF	TGCGCCAGCAGCTTTGTTACAATCGCAATACCTCAGCCCCAGCATTTT
15	TRBV6-2/TRBV6-3	TRBJ1-5	-	few	CASSDSGTSNQPQHF	TGTGCCAGCAGCGATTCAGGGACTAGCAATCAGCCCCAGCATTTT
16	TRBV7-2	TRBJ1-3	-	once	CASSLGPPGRGNTIYF	TGTGCCAGCAGCTTAGGCCCCCCCGGGAGAGGAAACACCATATATTTT
16	TRBV5-1	TRBJ1-1	TRBD1	-	CASSRSGQGAGTEAFF	TGCGCCAGCAGCAGGAGCGGACAGGGGGCTGGGACTGAAGCTTTCTTT
11	TRBV30	TRBJ2-4	-	-	CAWSVELRVYF	TGTGCCTGGAGTGTCGAACTCCGGGTCTACTTC
14	TRBV28	TRBJ1-1	TRBD1	-	CASSGQGVNTEAFF	TGTGCCAGCAGTGGACAGGGTGTGAACACTGAAGCTTTCTTT
13	TRBV7-9	TRBJ1-6	-	-	CASSLAGNSPLHF	TGTGCCAGCAGCTTGGCGGGGAATTCACCCCTCCACTTT
14	TRBV2	TRBJ1-2	-	-	CASSFGPEDYGYTF	TGTGCCAGCAGCTTCGGACCTGAGGACTATGGCTACACCTTC
15	TRBV7-2	TRBJ2-7	TRBD2	-	CASSSGSGPTGEQYF	TGTGCCAGCAGCTCCGGTAGCGGGCCCACCGGCGAGCAGTACTTC
16	TRBV4-2	TRBJ1-2	-	-	CASSQEGGQTNYGYTF	TGTGCCAGCAGCCAAGAGGGCGGCCAGACTAACTATGGCTACACCTTC
16	TRBV27	TRBJ1-2	TRBD1	-	CASSLDRDSINYGYTF	TGTGCCAGCAGTCTCGATCGGGACAGCATTAACTATGGCTACACCTTC
16	TRBV7-9	TRBJ2-3	TRBD1	-	CASSQGQGLGSDTQYF	TGTGCCAGCAGCCAGGGACAGGGGCTAGGCTCAGATACGCAGTATTTT
14	TRBV7-2	TRBJ2-2	-	-	CASSLATNTGELFF	TGTGCCAGCAGCCTGGCTACGAACACCGGGGAGCTGTTTTTT
13	TRBV28	TRBJ1-5	TRBD1	once	CASSGTGGRAQHF	TGTGCCAGCAGTGGAACAGGGGGCAGGGCCCAGCATTTT
14	TRBV19	TRBJ1-6	TRBD1	once	CASSPLGTGRTLHF	TGTGCCAGTAGCCCCTTAGGGACAGGGCGAACCCTCCACTTT
15	TRBV7-8	TRBJ1-5	-	-	CASSPPGRINQPQHF	TGTGCCAGCAGCCCCCCGGGACGGATCAATCAGCCCCAGCATTTT
15	TRBV7-2	TRBJ2-3	-	-	CASSESEISTDTQYF	TGTGCCAGCAGCGAAAGCGAGATTAGCACAGATACGCAGTATTTT
20	TRBV7-2	TRBJ1-3	TRBD1	medium-sized	CASSLALETGTSISGNTIYF	TGTGCCAGCAGCTTAGCGCTGGAGACAGGGACTTCAATTTCTGGAAACACCATATATTTT
11	TRBV29-1	TRBJ2-3	-	-	CSFDLGDKFYF	TGCAGCTTCGACTTAGGGGACAAGTTTTATTTT
15	TRBV5-4	TRBJ2-3	-	-	CASSLSQAPRDTQYF	TGTGCCAGCAGCTTAAGTCAGGCGCCCCGCGATACGCAGTATTTT
14	TRBV19	TRBJ2-1	TRBD2	-	CASSRGLVYNEQFF	TGTGCCAGTAGTAGGGGACTAGTCTACAATGAGCAGTTCTTC
15	TRBV19	TRBJ1-5	-	-	CASSGSGHPNQPQHF	TGTGCCAGTTCGGGGTCCGGACACCCTAATCAGCCCCAGCATTTT
12	TRBV27	TRBJ2-2	-	once	CASSLGLGELFF	TGTGCCAGCAGTTTGGGTCTTGGGGAGCTGTTTTTT
16	TRBV4-2	TRBJ2-1	-	-	CASSQDAAGGYNEQFF	TGTGCCAGCAGCCAAGACGCGGCAGGGGGGTACAATGAGCAGTTCTTC
12	TRBV28	TRBJ1-2	-	few	CASHRDWPGYTF	TGTGCCAGCCACAGGGATTGGCCTGGCTACACCTTC
16	TRBV3-1/TRBV3-2	TRBJ2-3	TRBD2	-	CASSQERAGCTDTQYF	TGTGCCAGCAGCCAAGAGCGAGCGGGGTGCACAGATACGCAGTATTTT
14	TRBV7-2	TRBJ1-5	-	-	CASSLVAVNQPQHF	TGTGCCAGCAGCTTAGTCGCGGTTAATCAGCCCCAGCATTTT
15	TRBV9	TRBJ1-6	-	-	CASSVEGGPNSPLHF	TGTGCCAGCAGCGTAGAGGGGGGGCCAAATTCACCCCTCCACTTT
15	TRBV5-1	TRBJ2-3	TRBD2	few	CASSRGLADTDTQYF	TGCGCCAGCAGCCGCGGACTAGCGGACACAGATACGCAGTATTTT
14	TRBV3-1/TRBV3-2	TRBJ1-1	-	-	CASSQRQSTAEAFF	TGTGCCAGCAGCCAGCGGCAGTCCACAGCCGAGGCTTTCTTT
13	TRBV12-3/TRBV12-4	TRBJ2-7	TRBD2	-	CASRPSGSYEQYF	TGTGCCAGCAGACCTAGCGGGAGTTACGAGCAGTACTTC
16	TRBV7-2	TRBJ1-6	-	-	CASSLVWQKKGSPLHF	TGTGCCAGCAGCTTAGTCTGGCAAAAGAAAGGTTCACCCCTCCACTTT
15	TRBV19	TRBJ2-3	-	-	CASSTSWGLEDTQYF	TGTGCCAGTAGTACCTCCTGGGGCCTCGAAGATACGCAGTATTTT
16	TRBV19	TRBJ2-7	-	few	CASRWPGRRGSYEQYF	TGTGCCAGTAGGTGGCCAGGGCGGCGAGGATCCTACGAGCAGTACTTC